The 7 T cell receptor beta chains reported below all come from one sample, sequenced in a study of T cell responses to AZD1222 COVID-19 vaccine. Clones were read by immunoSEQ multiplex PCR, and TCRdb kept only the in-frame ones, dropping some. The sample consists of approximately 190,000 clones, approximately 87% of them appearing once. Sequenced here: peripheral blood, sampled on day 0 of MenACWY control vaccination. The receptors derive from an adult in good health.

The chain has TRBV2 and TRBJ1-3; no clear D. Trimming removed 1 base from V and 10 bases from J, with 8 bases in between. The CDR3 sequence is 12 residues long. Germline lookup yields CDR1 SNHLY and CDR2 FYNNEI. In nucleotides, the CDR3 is TGTGCCAGCAGTGAAGGGGTAGGGACCATATATTTT. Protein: CASSEGVGTIYF.

In nucleotides, the CDR3 is TGCGCCAGCAGCCAAGGTCTAGGGGGCATGGATGAGCAGTTCTTC. Protein product: CASSQGLGGMDEQFF. The rearrangement links TRBV4-1 to TRBJ2-1, with 7 bases matching TRBD1. There are 15 residues in the CDR3. The ends lost 1 base at V and 8 bases at J; junction bases unmatched: 8. The germline CDR1 and CDR2 sequences are MGHRA and YSYEKL.

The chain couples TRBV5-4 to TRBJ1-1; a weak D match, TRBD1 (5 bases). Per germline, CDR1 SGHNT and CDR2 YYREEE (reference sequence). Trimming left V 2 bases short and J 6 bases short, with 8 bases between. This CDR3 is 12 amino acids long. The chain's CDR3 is CASSFGGAEAFF. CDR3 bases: TGTGCCAGCAGCTTTGGGGGGGCTGAAGCTTTCTTT.

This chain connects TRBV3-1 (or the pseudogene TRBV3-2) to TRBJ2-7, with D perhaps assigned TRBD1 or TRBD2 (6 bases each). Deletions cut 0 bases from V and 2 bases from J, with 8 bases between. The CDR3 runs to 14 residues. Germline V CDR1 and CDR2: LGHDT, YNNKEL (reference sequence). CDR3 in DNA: TGTGCCAGCAGCCAAGAAAGGGGGGCCTACGAGCAGTACTTC. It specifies CASSQERGAYEQYF.

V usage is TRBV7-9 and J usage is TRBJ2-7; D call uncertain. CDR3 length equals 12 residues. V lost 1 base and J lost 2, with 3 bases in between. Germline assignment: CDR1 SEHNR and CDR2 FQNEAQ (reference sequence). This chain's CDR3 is CASSLGAYEQYF. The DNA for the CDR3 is TGTGCCAGCAGCTTAGGGGCCTACGAGCAGTACTTC.

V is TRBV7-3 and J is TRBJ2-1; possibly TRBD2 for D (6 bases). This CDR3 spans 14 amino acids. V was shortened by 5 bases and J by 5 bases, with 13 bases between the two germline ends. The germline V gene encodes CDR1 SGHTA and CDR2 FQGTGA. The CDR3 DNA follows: TGTGCCAGCAGCCCGGAGGGACGTAACAATGAGCAGTTCTTC. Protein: CASSPEGRNNEQFF. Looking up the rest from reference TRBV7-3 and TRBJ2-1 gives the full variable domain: GAGVSQTPSNKVTEKGKYVELRCDPISGHTALYWYRQSLGQGPEFLIYFQGTGAADDSGLPNDRFFAVRPEGSVSTLKIQRTERGDSAVYLCASSPEGRNNEQFFGPGTRLTVL.

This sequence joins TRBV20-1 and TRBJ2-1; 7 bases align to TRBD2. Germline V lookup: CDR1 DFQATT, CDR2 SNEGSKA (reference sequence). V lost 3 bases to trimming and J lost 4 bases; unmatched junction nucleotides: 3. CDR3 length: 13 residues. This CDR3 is CSASLAEYNEQFF. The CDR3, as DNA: TGCAGTGCTAGTCTAGCGGAGTACAATGAGCAGTTCTTC.